Following are 4 T cell receptor beta chains from one sample sequenced in a study of Graves' ophthalmopathy and Graves' hyperthyroidism (dated by TCRdb to the late 2010s). TCRdb shows the sequencer as Illumina HiSeq 2000. For repertoire sequencing, the TCR beta CDR3 regions were amplified from RNA transcripts. HTBI primers and the Qiagen OneStep RT-PCR kit were used in a first-round RT-PCR, which was followed by a second-round multiplex PCR, size selection and purification. TCRdb reworked the public reads: Q25 trimming with fastp, MiXCR clone assembly, productive beta chains retained. Each CDR3 protein gets just one entry, which takes the most common genes and DNA from the rows behind it. The sample table lists about 400,000 distinct CDR3 sequences, roughly 18% of them with a count of one. Roughly 1.4% of the sample is held by the ten biggest clonotypes. Sequencing used peripheral blood. These receptors originate from a woman aged 18-35 years with Graves' ophthalmopathy. Donor details come from another sample of the same person, matched by shared clones.

V usage is TRBV7-9 and J usage is TRBJ1-2; unclear D gene. CDR1 and CDR2 from the germline V gene are SEHNR and FQNEAQ (reference sequence). CDR3 size: 12 residues. Trimming took 0 bases from V and 8 from J, leaving 7 bases between them. The CDR3 DNA reads as TGTGCCAGCAGCTTAGCGGCAGAGGGCTACACCTTC. This encodes CASSLAAEGYTF.

V is TRBV30 and J is TRBJ1-1; the D is unclear. The CDR3 loop spans 12 amino acids. Germline V gene sequence: CDR1 GTSNPN, CDR2 SVGIG (reference sequence). The ends were cut back, 2 bases at V and 6 bases at J, with 10 bases in the middle. CDR3 DNA sequence: TGTGCCTGGAGTCATGTGGGGTCTGAAGCTTTCTTT. Its translation is CAWSHVGSEAFF.

The J gene is TRBJ1-3, the V gene TRBV19; weak D call: TRBD1 (5 bases). This CDR3 comprises 18 residues. V dropped 1 base and J dropped 0 bases, with 16 bases sitting between them. The germline V gene encodes CDR1 LNHDA and CDR2 SQIVND (reference sequence). Here the CDR3 reads CASSIARRGRDSGNTIYF. CDR3 DNA: TGTGCCAGTAGTATAGCTCGTCGGGGGAGGGACTCTGGAAACACCATATATTTT.

This clonotype was recorded at least ten times. V and J are TRBV7-9 and TRBJ2-5; the D is unclear. Germline assignment: CDR1 SEHNR and CDR2 FQNEAQ (reference sequence). This CDR3 has 14 residues. V gave up 3 bases and J gave up 5 bases, with 13 bases separating them. The CDR3: CASSFPTVGETQYF. The CDR3 DNA reads as TGTGCCAGCAGCTTTCCCACGGTCGGGGAGACCCAGTACTTC.